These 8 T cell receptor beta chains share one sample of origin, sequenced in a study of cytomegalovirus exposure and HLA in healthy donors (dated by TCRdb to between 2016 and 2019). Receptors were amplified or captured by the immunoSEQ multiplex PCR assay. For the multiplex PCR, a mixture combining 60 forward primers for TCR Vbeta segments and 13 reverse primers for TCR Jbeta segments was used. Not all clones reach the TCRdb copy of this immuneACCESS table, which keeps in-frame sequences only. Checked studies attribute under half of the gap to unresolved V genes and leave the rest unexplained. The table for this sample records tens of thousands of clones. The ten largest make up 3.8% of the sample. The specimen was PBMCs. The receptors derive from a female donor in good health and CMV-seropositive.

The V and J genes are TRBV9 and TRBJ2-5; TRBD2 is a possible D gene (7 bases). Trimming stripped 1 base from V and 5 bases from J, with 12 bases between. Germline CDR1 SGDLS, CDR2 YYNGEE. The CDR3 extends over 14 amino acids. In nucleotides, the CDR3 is TGTGCCAGCAGCGTATTGACGGGGGGCGAGACCCAGTACTTC. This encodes CASSVLTGGETQYF. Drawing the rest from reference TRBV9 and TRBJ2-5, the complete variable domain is DSGVTQTPKHLITATGQRVTLRCSPRSGDLSVYWYQQSLDQGLQFLIQYYNGEERAKGNILERFSAQQFPDLHSELNLSSLELGDSALYFCASSVLTGGETQYFGPGTRLLVL.

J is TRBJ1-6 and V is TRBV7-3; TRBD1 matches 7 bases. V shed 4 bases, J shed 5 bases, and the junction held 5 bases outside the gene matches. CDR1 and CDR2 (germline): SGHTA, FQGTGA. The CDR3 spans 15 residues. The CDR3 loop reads CASSWGTADNSPLHF. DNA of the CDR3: TGTGCCAGCAGCTGGGGGACAGCGGATAATTCACCCCTCCACTTT.

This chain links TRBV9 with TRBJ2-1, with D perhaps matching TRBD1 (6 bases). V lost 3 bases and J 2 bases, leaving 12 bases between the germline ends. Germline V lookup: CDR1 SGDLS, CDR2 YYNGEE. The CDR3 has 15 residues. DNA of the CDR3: TGTGCCAGCAGCGCAGATGGGACACCCTACAATGAGCAGTTCTTC. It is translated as CASSADGTPYNEQFF.

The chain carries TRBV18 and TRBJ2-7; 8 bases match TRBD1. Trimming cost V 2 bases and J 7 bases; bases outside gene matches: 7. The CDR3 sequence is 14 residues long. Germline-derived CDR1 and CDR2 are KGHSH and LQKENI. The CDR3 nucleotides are TGTGCCAGCTCACCAGGCCAGGGGGCGAGTGAGCAGTACTTC. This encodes CASSPGQGASEQYF.

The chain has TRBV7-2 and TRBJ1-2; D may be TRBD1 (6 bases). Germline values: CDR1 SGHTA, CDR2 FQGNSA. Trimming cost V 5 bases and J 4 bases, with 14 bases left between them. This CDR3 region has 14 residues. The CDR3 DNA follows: TGTGCCAGCAGCAAACCGGGACACCCCTATGGCTACACCTTC. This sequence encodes CASSKPGHPYGYTF.

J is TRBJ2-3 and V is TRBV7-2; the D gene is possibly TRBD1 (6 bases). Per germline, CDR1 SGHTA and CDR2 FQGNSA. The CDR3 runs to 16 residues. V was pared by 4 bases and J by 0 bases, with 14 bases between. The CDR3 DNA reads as TGTGCCAGCAGCTCTACCGGGACACTAAGCACAGATACGCAGTATTTT. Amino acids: CASSSTGTLSTDTQYF.

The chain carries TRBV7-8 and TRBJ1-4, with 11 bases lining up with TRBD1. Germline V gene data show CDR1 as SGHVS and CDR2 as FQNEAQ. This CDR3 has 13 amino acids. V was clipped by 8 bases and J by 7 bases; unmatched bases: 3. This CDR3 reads CASGQGAGEKLFF. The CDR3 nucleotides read TGTGCCAGCGGACAGGGGGCGGGTGAAAAACTGTTTTTT.

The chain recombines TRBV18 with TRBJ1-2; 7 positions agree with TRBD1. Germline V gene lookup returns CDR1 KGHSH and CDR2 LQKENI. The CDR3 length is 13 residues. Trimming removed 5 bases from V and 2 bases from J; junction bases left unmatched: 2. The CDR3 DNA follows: TGTGCCAGCTCAACGACAGGGAACTATGGCTACACCTTC. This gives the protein CASSTTGNYGYTF.